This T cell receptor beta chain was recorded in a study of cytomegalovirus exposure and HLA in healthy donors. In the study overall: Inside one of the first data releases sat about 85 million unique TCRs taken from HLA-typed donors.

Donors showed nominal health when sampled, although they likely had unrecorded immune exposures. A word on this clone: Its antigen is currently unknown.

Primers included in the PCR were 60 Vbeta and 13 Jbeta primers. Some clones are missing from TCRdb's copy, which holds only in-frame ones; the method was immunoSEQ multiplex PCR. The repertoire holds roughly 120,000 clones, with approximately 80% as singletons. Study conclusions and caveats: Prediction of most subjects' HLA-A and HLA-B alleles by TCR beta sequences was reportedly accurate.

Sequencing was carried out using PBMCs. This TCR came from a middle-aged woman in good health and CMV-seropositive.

CDR3 sequence (DNA): TGTGCCAGCAGCATCGGGCGGGGCGGGAGATACAATGAGCAGTTCTTC. This translates into CASSIGRGGRYNEQFF. The chain combines TRBV7-8 with TRBJ2-1, with 7 positions matching TRBD2. The CDR3 totals 16 residues. V lost 5 bases to trimming and J lost 4 bases; unmatched junction nucleotides: 11. Germline CDR1 SGHVS, CDR2 FQNEAQ.